Presented here are 22 T cell receptor beta chains from one specimen sequenced in a study of response to subunit inactivated influenza vaccine. Each CDR3 protein is one row after TCRdb ran MiXCR on the RT-PCR reads. In the table there are about 150,000 distinct CDR3 sequences, roughly 10% of which are singletons. Source: CD8+ T cells sorted from PBMCs, taken about 23 months after vaccination. These receptors were taken from a man in his fifties or sixties who received an inactivated influenza vaccine.

Only a few counts were recorded for this clonotype. The CDR3 protein is CASSVSTGGLRDEQFF. As DNA, the CDR3 is TGTGCCAGCAGCGTATCTACAGGGGGGTTACGCGATGAGCAGTTCTTC. The J gene is TRBJ2-1, the V gene TRBV9; the match to TRBD1 covers 8 bases. CDR1 is SGDLS and CDR2 is YYNGEE in the germline V gene. V gave up 1 base and J gave up 8 bases; unmatched junction bases: 11. The CDR3 is 16 residues long. Supplemented by reference TRBV9 and TRBJ2-1, the full variable domain reads DSGVTQTPKHLITATGQRVTLRCSPRSGDLSVYWYQQSLDQGLQFLIQYYNGEERAKGNILERFSAQQFPDLHSELNLSSLELGDSALYFCASSVSTGGLRDEQFFGPGTRLTVL.

The genes are TRBV7-6 and TRBJ2-3, with D possibly called TRBD1 or TRBD2 (5 bases each). The CDR3 has 14 residues. V dropped 4 bases and J dropped 5 bases, with 13 bases sitting between them. CDR1 is SGHVS, CDR2 FNYEAQ, per germline. CDR3 bases: TGTGCCAGCAGCTATGCGAGGGGTGGAGATACGCAGTATTTT. It is translated as CASSYARGGDTQYF.

This clonotype has at least ten counts. This rearrangement joins TRBV10-3 to TRBJ1-1, with 7 bases that match TRBD1. Unmatched junction bases numbered 3, after V lost 7 bases and J lost 1 base. CDR3 size: 13 residues. CDR1 is ENHRY and CDR2 is SYGVKD in the germline V gene. CDR3 region: CAITGQPNTEAFF. CDR3 DNA sequence: TGTGCCATCACGGGACAGCCGAACACTGAAGCTTTCTTT.

This rearrangement joins TRBV7-8 to TRBJ2-1, with 7 bases matching TRBD2. Germline values: CDR1 SGHVS, CDR2 FQNEAQ. The CDR3 is 12 amino acids. V lost 5 bases, J lost 8 bases, and 3 bases stayed unmatched. CDR3 residues: CASSGGGDEQFF. In DNA form, the CDR3 reads TGTGCCAGCAGCGGGGGAGGGGATGAGCAGTTCTTC.

This clonotype occurred a few times. V gene TRBV20-1 combines with J gene TRBJ2-3, with 16 bases lining up with TRBD2. This CDR3 comprises 19 residues. CDR1 and CDR2 (germline): DFQATT, SNEGSKA (reference sequence). Germline trimming cut 0 bases from V and 4 bases from J; bases unmatched to any gene: 10. The CDR3 region has the DNA TGCAGTGCTAGAGATCTTGGGGGACTAGCGGGAGGGCAGTCAGATACGCAGTATTTT. This codes for CSARDLGGLAGGQSDTQYF.

The chain is built from TRBV27 and TRBJ2-2; the match to TRBD1 covers 9 bases. Germline CDR1 is MNHEY and CDR2 is SMNVEV (reference sequence). The CDR3 runs to 16 residues. Trimming cost V 3 bases and J 4 bases; bases outside gene matches: 6. CDR3 DNA: TGTGCCAGCAGTTTTACAGGGGGCTCGGGCACCGGGGAGCTGTTTTTT. This encodes CASSFTGGSGTGELFF.

There are a few counts of this clonotype. CDR3 residues: CASSSLAGGGEQYF. As DNA, the CDR3 is TGTGCCAGCAGCTCACTGGCGGGGGGCGGGGAGCAGTACTTC. This chain uses TRBV11-2 with TRBJ2-7; TRBD2 aligns across 8 bases. CDR3 size: 14 residues. V was clipped by 4 bases and J by 7 bases; unmatched bases: 9. CDR1 is SGHAT and CDR2 is FQNNGV in the germline V gene. Full variable domain (remainder filled in from reference TRBV11-2 and TRBJ2-7): EAGVAQSPRYKIIEKRQSVAFWCNPISGHATLYWYQQILGQGPKLLIQFQNNGVVDDSQLPKDRFSAERLKGVDSTLKIQPAKLEDSAVYLCASSSLAGGGEQYFGPGTRLTVT.

DNA for the CDR3: TGTGCCAGCAGCCAAGGGGCACAGGGGGAGTATGGCTACACCTTC. This encodes CASSQGAQGEYGYTF. J is TRBJ1-2 and V is TRBV3-1; 8 bases match TRBD1. The germline V gene encodes CDR1 LGHDT and CDR2 YNNKEL (reference sequence). V trimming: 1 base; J trimming: 5 bases; junction bases outside the gene matches: 6. The CDR3 covers 15 residues.

This clonotype was recorded at least ten times. The chain carries TRBV3-1 and TRBJ2-1; 8 bases are a match to TRBD1. J gave up 3 bases and V 5 bases, and 3 bases lay outside the gene matches. In germline, CDR1 is LGHDT, CDR2 YNNKEL (reference sequence). CDR3 size: 14 residues. CDR3 loop: CASSGQGHYNEQFF. The CDR3 nucleotides are TGTGCCAGCAGCGGACAGGGACACTACAATGAGCAGTTCTTC.

Ten or more counts support this clonotype. The V call is TRBV24-1, the J call TRBJ1-5; D call uncertain. CDR3 size: 13 residues. V lost 5 bases to trimming and J lost 5 bases, with 9 bases between them. Germline values: CDR1 KGHDR, CDR2 SFDVKD. CDR3 loop: CATSGSDYQPQHF. The CDR3 DNA follows: TGTGCCACCAGTGGGTCGGATTATCAGCCCCAGCATTTT.

The V and J genes are TRBV27 and TRBJ2-2; 10 bases are shared with TRBD2. Germline lookup yields CDR1 MNHEY and CDR2 SMNVEV (reference sequence). With V trimmed by 4 bases and J by 4 bases, 3 bases remained unmatched. The length of the CDR3 is 15 residues. The CDR3 loop is CASSSLAGITGELFF. CDR3 DNA sequence: TGTGCCAGCAGTTCACTAGCGGGAATCACCGGGGAGCTGTTTTTT.

This clonotype has a count of ten or more. The chain uses TRBV20-1 and TRBJ2-5; 11 nucleotides line up with TRBD2. V lost 4 bases, J lost 5 bases, and 9 bases stayed unmatched. The CDR3 sequence is 15 residues long. CDR1 is DFQATT, CDR2 SNEGSKA, per germline (reference sequence). CDR3 residues: CSAKPTSGSVETQYF. CDR3 coding DNA: TGCAGTGCTAAACCTACTAGCGGGAGTGTTGAGACCCAGTACTTC.

This clonotype was seen only a few times. The CDR3 nucleotides read TGTGCCAGCAGTGACAGAGTCGGTGAGCAGTTCTTC. This sequence encodes CASSDRVGEQFF. This chain uses TRBV25-1 with TRBJ2-1, with no clear D. This CDR3 is 12 amino acids long. Germline V lookup: CDR1 MGHDK, CDR2 SYGVNS. V was cut by 3 bases and J by 9 bases, with 9 bases left in between. The full variable domain, its missing parts supplied by reference TRBV25-1 and TRBJ2-1, is EADIYQTPRYLVIGTGKKITLECSQTMGHDKMYWYQQDPGMELHLIHYSYGVNSTEKGDLSSESTVSRIRTEHFPLTLESARPSHTSQYLCASSDRVGEQFFGPGTRLTVL.

This clonotype was observed at least ten times. The chain joins TRBV10-3 to TRBJ1-3; perhaps TRBD1 as D (6 bases). The CDR3 runs to 14 residues. V lost 7 bases to trimming and J lost 1 base, with 11 bases between them. In germline, CDR1 is ENHRY, CDR2 SYGVKD. CDR3 sequence (DNA): TGTGCCATCACCGACGACAGGTCTGGAAACACCATATATTTT. Translated, it gives CAITDDRSGNTIYF.

This chain connects TRBV11-1 to TRBJ2-5; TRBD1 agrees at 10 bases. Trimming at V came to 2 bases and at J to 3 bases, leaving 21 bases not matched to a gene. Germline V gene sequence: CDR1 SGHAT, CDR2 FQDESV (reference sequence). The CDR3 loop spans 21 amino acids. The CDR3 is CASSLYWSSGARDRGEETQYF. The DNA of the CDR3 is TGTGCCAGCAGCTTATATTGGTCTTCGGGGGCCCGGGACAGGGGAGAAGAGACCCAGTACTTC.

This clonotype was seen only a few times. The rearrangement links TRBV29-1 to TRBJ2-7; TRBD1 matches at 7 bases. The germline V gene has CDR1 SQVTM and CDR2 ANQGSEA. This CDR3 is built from 15 residues. V gave up 4 bases and J gave up 2 bases; unmatched junction bases: 11. The CDR3 region has the DNA TGCAGCGTTGCACTGCCGGGACAGCCCACCTACGAGCAGTACTTC. Translated: CSVALPGQPTYEQYF.

This clonotype was counted ten times or more. The chain employs TRBV28 and TRBJ1-2, with D hard to call. V was trimmed by 3 bases and J by 2 bases, leaving 7 bases between them. CDR3 length equals 13 residues. The germline V gene has CDR1 MDHEN and CDR2 SYDVKM. The CDR3 coding sequence is TGTGCCAGCAGTTTGGGTCAGAACTATGGCTACACCTTC. This translates into CASSLGQNYGYTF.

A few counts support this clonotype. The chain joins TRBV20-1 to TRBJ2-7, with D possibly TRBD2 on 5 matching bases. Between the trimmed V and J ends, which lost 1 base and 4 bases, there was a span of 14 bases. CDR1 and CDR2 from the germline V gene are DFQATT and SNEGSKA (reference sequence). This CDR3 comprises 14 residues. CDR3 protein: CSARGESYEYEQYF. For the CDR3, the DNA is TGCAGTGCTAGAGGGGAGTCTTACGAATACGAGCAGTACTTC.

The chain uses TRBV6-2 or TRBV6-3 and TRBJ2-5, with D unclear. CDR3 length: 12 amino acids. V was clipped by 5 bases and J by 4 bases, with 8 bases between them. Germline V lookup: CDR1 MNHEY, CDR2 SVGEGT. The CDR3 reads CASSPPLETQYF. The CDR3 DNA reads as TGTGCCAGCAGTCCACCCCTAGAGACCCAGTACTTC.

The table lists this clonotype with a few counts. This chain connects TRBV7-6 to TRBJ2-7; 7 nucleotides line up with TRBD2. CDR1 is SGHVS and CDR2 is FNYEAQ in the germline V gene. J gave up 1 base and V 5 bases, and 2 bases lay outside the gene matches. CDR3 length: 13 residues. The CDR3 DNA follows: TGTGCCAGCAGCACTAGCGCATCCTACGAGCAGTACTTC. It codes for CASSTSASYEQYF. Drawing the rest from reference TRBV7-6 and TRBJ2-7, the complete variable domain is GAGVSQSPRYKVTKRGQDVALRCDPISGHVSLYWYRQALGQGPEFLTYFNYEAQQDKSGLPNDRFSAERPEGSISTLTIQRTEQRDSAMYRCASSTSASYEQYFGPGTRLTVT.

The chain links TRBV7-9 to TRBJ2-3, with 7 bases fitting TRBD1. This CDR3 region has 13 residues. J was trimmed by 6 bases and V by 5 bases; bases with no gene match: 5. CDR1 and CDR2 from the germline V gene are SEHNR and FQNEAQ (reference sequence). CDR3 amino acids: CASSLQGLDTQYF. The CDR3 DNA is TGTGCCAGCAGCCTACAGGGGTTGGATACGCAGTATTTT.

This rearrangement joins TRBV12-3 or TRBV12-4 to TRBJ2-3; 16 nucleotides align to TRBD2. This CDR3 has 19 residues. Trimming at V came to 2 bases and at J to 4 bases, leaving 9 bases not matched to a gene. CDR3 sequence reads: CASSLYGTSGGASPDTQYF. The CDR3 bases are TGTGCCAGCAGTTTATACGGGACTAGCGGGGGGGCTAGTCCAGATACGCAGTATTTT.